The source of this T cell receptor (beta chain) is a study of PD-1 blockade in mismatch repair-deficient tumors. Study overall: Patients had approximately 12 mismatch repair-deficient cancer types, all previously treated and progressing.

In regard to this clone: One end of the junction is discordant with germline, which a read error may explain.

Here immunoSEQ multiplex PCR was the method, and the copy in TCRdb shows in-frame clones only, minus some. This sample has roughly 45,000 clones, with under 85% found just once. The CDR3 loop spans 15 amino acids. The V gene's germline CDR1 is SGHTA and CDR2 FQGNSA. TCRs were sequenced from a few patients responding to pembrolizumab. The sequence came from an adult with mismatch repair-deficient cancer. The input for sequencing was PBMCs, taken before pembrolizumab treatment. V and J are TRBV7-2 and TRBJ2-3; 10 nucleotides match TRBD2. The CDR3 reads CASSLAGVSTDTQYF. CDR3 coding DNA: TGTGCCAGCAGCCTAGCGGGAGTATCCACAGATACGCAGTATTTT.